The 32 T cell receptor beta chains reported below all come from one sample, sequenced in a study of blood T cell repertoires in COVID-19. Using immunoSEQ multiplex PCR, the repertoire was profiled, and TCRdb retains in-frame clones only, with some absent. The sample records 200,000 to 300,000 clones, less than 90% being singletons. Sequenced material: peripheral blood. All receptors come from a man in his thirties or forties with active or convalescent COVID-19.

The table lists this clone with a count of one. The chain employs TRBV6-5 and TRBJ2-3, with D maybe TRBD2 (5 bases). The CDR3 length is 15 residues. The germline CDR1 and CDR2 sequences are MNHEY and SVGAGI. The V gene lost 5 bases and the J gene lost 2 bases, with 14 bases spanning the gap. CDR3 sequence (DNA): TGTGCCAGCAGTCCCCGGGGAGACGACACAGATACGCAGTATTTT. This translates into CASSPRGDDTDTQYF.

This rearrangement joins TRBV4-1 to TRBJ2-1, with 7 bases fitting TRBD1. CDR3 length: 14 amino acids. Germline V gene lookup returns CDR1 MGHRA and CDR2 YSYEKL. Germline trimming cut 1 base from V and 6 bases from J; bases unmatched to any gene: 3. CDR3 DNA: TGCGCCAGCAGCCAAGCCCCAGGGGGCAATGAGCAGTTCTTC. It translates to CASSQAPGGNEQFF.

The J gene is TRBJ1-2, the V gene TRBV6-5; D is perhaps TRBD1 (5 bases). The germline CDR1 and CDR2 sequences are MNHEY and SVGAGI. Trimming left V 6 bases short and J 4 bases short, with 9 bases between. There are 12 residues in the CDR3. CDR3 nucleotides: TGTGCCAGCAGGCCAGGGATCTATGGCTACACCTTC. Residues: CASRPGIYGYTF.

Only one count was recorded for this clone. The chain has TRBV5-5 and TRBJ1-5, with D perhaps TRBD1 (5 bases). Germline V gene sequence: CDR1 SGHKS, CDR2 YYEKEE (reference sequence). Trimming left V 2 bases short and J 0 bases short, with 12 bases between. This CDR3 has 16 residues. The CDR3 sequence is CASSFLTGDSNQPQHF. In DNA form, the CDR3 reads TGTGCCAGCAGCTTCCTCACGGGGGATAGCAATCAGCCCCAGCATTTT. Supplemented by reference TRBV5-5 and TRBJ1-5, the full variable domain reads DAGVTQSPTHLIKTRGQQVTLRCSPISGHKSVSWYQQVLGQGPQFIFQYYEKEERGRGNFPDRFSARQFPNYSSELNVNALLLGDSALYLCASSFLTGDSNQPQHFGDGTRLSIL.

The chain carries TRBV7-3 and TRBJ2-7; 7 bases are a match to TRBD2. V shed 6 bases, J shed 6 bases, and the junction held 8 bases outside the gene matches. Germline-derived CDR1 and CDR2 are SGHTA and FQGTGA. The CDR3 contains 13 residues. The CDR3 protein is CASSPLPGGEQYF. CDR3 coding DNA: TGTGCCAGCAGTCCCCTTCCGGGGGGCGAGCAGTACTTC. Complete variable domain (other parts from reference TRBV7-3 and TRBJ2-7): GAGVSQTPSNKVTEKGKYVELRCDPISGHTALYWYRQSLGQGPEFLIYFQGTGAADDSGLPNDRFFAVRPEGSVSTLKIQRTERGDSAVYLCASSPLPGGEQYFGPGTRLTVT.

The genes are TRBV9 and TRBJ2-3; 15 bases fit TRBD2. The CDR3 loop spans 14 amino acids. In germline, CDR1 is SGDLS, CDR2 YYNGEE. V dropped 8 bases and J dropped 5; count of bases not matched to a gene: 3. For the CDR3, the DNA is TGTGCCAGTGGACTAGCGGGGGGGCGAGATACGCAGTATTTT. It encodes CASGLAGGRDTQYF.

V gene TRBV19 combines with J gene TRBJ1-4, with a tentative D call TRBD1 (6 bases). Germline V gene sequence: CDR1 LNHDA, CDR2 SQIVND (reference sequence). There are 16 residues in the CDR3. Trimming removed 5 bases at V and 5 bases at J, with 18 bases between. The CDR3 sequence: CASSPHVQGNNEKLFF. CDR3 sequence (DNA): TGTGCCAGTAGTCCTCATGTACAGGGAAACAATGAAAAACTGTTTTTT.

The rearrangement uses TRBV19 and TRBJ2-7, with 8 bases aligning to TRBD2. The length of the CDR3 is 14 residues. In germline, CDR1 is LNHDA, CDR2 SQIVND (reference sequence). The ends lost 6 bases at V and 2 bases at J; junction bases unmatched: 6. This CDR3 reads CASRGAGAAYEQYF. The CDR3 coding sequence is TGTGCCAGTAGGGGAGCGGGGGCCGCCTACGAGCAGTACTTC.

This clone was found once. J is TRBJ1-1 and V is TRBV4-3; TRBD1 is a possible D gene (6 bases). The germline V and J ends were trimmed by 1 base and 3 bases, with 9 bases remaining between them. The CDR3 has 14 residues. Germline lookup yields CDR1 LGHNA and CDR2 YSLEER. The CDR3 loop is CASSQGGRDTEAFF. Written as DNA, the CDR3 is TGCGCCAGCAGCCAAGGGGGGCGCGACACTGAAGCTTTCTTT.

V and J are TRBV11-2 and TRBJ2-3; D call uncertain. Germline V lookup: CDR1 SGHAT, CDR2 FQNNGV. This CDR3 has 14 amino acids. Trimming pared 4 bases from V and 2 bases from J, leaving 10 bases between. CDR3 DNA: TGTGCCAGCAGCTCCGAATTCTACACAGATACGCAGTATTTT. It encodes CASSSEFYTDTQYF.

This rearrangement joins TRBV7-2 to TRBJ2-2, with TRBD2 matching 8 bases. CDR1 SGHTA and CDR2 FQGNSA come from the germline V gene. The CDR3 contains 16 residues. The trim removed 5 bases at V and 4 bases at J, leaving 9 bases unmatched. CDR3 DNA: TGTGCCAGCAGCCCCCCGGGGGGGGAGGTCACCGGGGAGCTGTTTTTT. It codes for CASSPPGGEVTGELFF.

V is TRBV9 and J is TRBJ2-1; TRBD2 matches at 11 bases. The CDR3 has 15 residues. The germline V gene encodes CDR1 SGDLS and CDR2 YYNGEE. The V and J ends lost 4 bases and 5 bases, in that order; junction bases with no gene match: 5. CDR3 amino acids: CASSILAGGNNEQFF. The DNA of the CDR3 is TGTGCCAGCAGCATCTTAGCGGGGGGGAACAATGAGCAGTTCTTC.

The V call is TRBV29-1, the J call TRBJ1-2; the D gene is possibly TRBD1 (5 bases). V gave up 7 bases and J gave up 5 bases, with 17 bases separating them. This CDR3 comprises 13 residues. Germline CDR1 is SQVTM and CDR2 is ANQGSEA. In DNA, the CDR3 is TGCAGCGCTGCAGGGCCTGCATGGTATGGCTACACCTTC. It yields the protein CSAAGPAWYGYTF. Drawing the rest from reference TRBV29-1 and TRBJ1-2, the complete variable domain is SAVISQKPSRDICQRGTSLTIQCQVDSQVTMMFWYRQQPGQSLTLIATANQGSEATYESGFVIDKFPISRPNLTFSTLTVSNMSPEDSSIYLCSAAGPAWYGYTFGSGTRLTVV.

J is TRBJ1-1 and V is TRBV11-3, with D possibly being TRBD1 (6 bases). Trimming removed 3 bases from V and 5 bases from J, with 10 bases in between. Per germline, CDR1 SGHNT and CDR2 YENEEA. The CDR3 covers 13 residues. Here the CDR3 DNA reads TGTGCCAGCAGCTTCACAGGGAGTACTGAAGCTTTCTTT. Translation gives CASSFTGSTEAFF.

This clone has only a few counts. The chain employs TRBV7-9 and TRBJ2-7; 9 nucleotides match TRBD1. The germline V gene encodes CDR1 SEHNR and CDR2 FQNEAQ (reference sequence). Unmatched junction bases numbered 7, after V lost 4 bases and J lost 6 bases. This CDR3 region has 14 residues. CDR3 DNA: TGTGCCAGCAGCTCCCCCGGGACAGGGACCGAGCAGTACTTC. The encoded protein is CASSSPGTGTEQYF.

This chain joins TRBV6-6 and TRBJ2-3; 8 positions agree with TRBD1. The J segment lost 4 bases and the V segment lost 5 bases, leaving 5 bases of the junction unmatched. The germline CDR1 and CDR2 sequences are MNHNY and SVGAGI (reference sequence). The CDR3 totals 14 residues. CDR3 loop: CASSRGQGPDTQYF. CDR3 sequence (DNA): TGTGCCAGCAGTAGAGGACAGGGCCCAGATACGCAGTATTTT.

In this sample, this clone turned up once. V and J are TRBV11-3 and TRBJ2-1, with 10 bases identical to TRBD2. The CDR3 covers 15 residues. Germline CDR1 reads SGHNT; CDR2 reads YENEEA. Trimming at V came to 4 bases and at J to 8 bases, leaving 8 bases not matched to a gene. This CDR3 reads CASSSSSGGIYEQFF. For the CDR3, the DNA is TGTGCCAGCAGCTCGAGTAGCGGGGGGATATATGAGCAGTTCTTC.

The V gene is TRBV6-1, the J gene TRBJ1-5; D unclear. Germline lookup yields CDR1 MNHNS and CDR2 SASEGT. The V and J ends lost 0 bases and 3 bases respectively, with 15 bases between them. This CDR3 region has 17 residues. The CDR3 protein is CASSEALDRSVNQPQHF. The CDR3 DNA reads as TGTGCCAGCAGTGAAGCGCTAGACCGTTCGGTCAATCAGCCCCAGCATTTT.

The rearrangement uses TRBV5-6 and TRBJ2-5, with a tentative D call TRBD2 (6 bases). There are 14 residues in the CDR3. V dropped 7 bases and J dropped 0 bases, with 13 bases sitting between them. Germline-derived CDR1 and CDR2 are SGHDT and YYEEEE. The CDR3 DNA reads TGTGCCAGCGTCGGGAGTCTGGACCAAGAGACCCAGTACTTC. It encodes CASVGSLDQETQYF.

The chain is built from TRBV5-5 and TRBJ2-5; TRBD2 is a possible D gene (6 bases). The V gene lost 4 bases and the J gene lost 7 bases, with 14 bases spanning the gap. Germline V lookup: CDR1 SGHKS, CDR2 YYEKEE (reference sequence). This CDR3 contains 13 residues. The CDR3 DNA follows: TGTGCCAGCAGCCCCCCCGGGAGTTTGACCCAGTACTTC. As protein: CASSPPGSLTQYF.

The chain has TRBV7-2 and TRBJ2-5; weak D call: TRBD1 (6 bases). V was trimmed by 4 bases and J by 1 base, leaving 10 bases between them. CDR1 is SGHTA, CDR2 FQGNSA, per germline. CDR3 length: 14 residues. This CDR3 is CASSSRQAQETQYF. In DNA form, the CDR3 reads TGTGCCAGCAGCTCGAGACAGGCCCAAGAGACCCAGTACTTC.

In this sample, this clone turned up a few times. The chain joins TRBV9 to TRBJ1-6; tentatively, D is TRBD1 (5 bases). Germline-derived CDR1 and CDR2 are SGDLS and YYNGEE. CDR3 length: 16 amino acids. Trimming removed 0 bases at V and 2 bases at J, with 9 bases between. The CDR3 nucleotides are TGTGCCAGCAGCGTAGGGCAGGGCGCCTATAATTCACCCCTCCACTTT. Translating it yields CASSVGQGAYNSPLHF.

The chain combines TRBV9 with TRBJ2-2; D is unclear. CDR1 is SGDLS, CDR2 YYNGEE, per germline. This CDR3 region has 15 residues. V lost 0 bases, J lost 2 bases, and 8 bases lay in between. The CDR3 sequence: CASSVDPRNTGELFF. In DNA, the CDR3 is TGTGCCAGCAGCGTAGATCCGAGAAACACCGGGGAGCTGTTTTTT.

A single count supports this clone. The chain is built from TRBV6-5 and TRBJ1-2; D perhaps matches TRBD1 (6 bases). V was trimmed by 6 bases and J by 5 bases, leaving 13 bases between them. The CDR3 is made up of 13 amino acids. Germline CDR1 MNHEY, CDR2 SVGAGI. The CDR3 loop is CASSITDSYGYTF. CDR3 DNA: TGTGCCAGCAGCATTACGGACAGTTATGGCTACACCTTC.

V usage is TRBV18 and J usage is TRBJ1-1; 8 bases are a match to TRBD1. The ends lost 3 bases at V and 0 bases at J; junction bases unmatched: 12. CDR3 size: 18 residues. Germline V gene lookup returns CDR1 KGHSH and CDR2 LQKENI. The CDR3 nucleotides are TGTGCCAGCTCACCCGAGCAGGGGGCCTACTCCATGAACACTGAAGCTTTCTTT. Translated: CASSPEQGAYSMNTEAFF.

This clone was seen only once. This rearrangement joins TRBV2 to TRBJ1-2; the D gene is possibly TRBD1 (5 bases). Germline loops: CDR1 SNHLY, CDR2 FYNNEI. The CDR3 is 15 amino acids. Trimming took 5 bases from V and 6 from J, leaving 19 bases between them. The DNA of the CDR3 is TGTGCCAGCAGTTATACGCAGGGCTCGGATAATGGCTACACCTTC. It specifies CASSYTQGSDNGYTF.

This chain connects TRBV4-1 to TRBJ1-5, with D unclear. Trimming left V 4 bases short and J 7 bases short, with 11 bases between. Germline loops: CDR1 MGHRA, CDR2 YSYEKL. CDR3 length: 13 amino acids. The DNA of the CDR3 is TGCGCCAGCAGCCCGATGCGAGAGCAGCCCCAGCATTTT. Translated: CASSPMREQPQHF.

The genes are TRBV3-1 (or the pseudogene TRBV3-2) and TRBJ1-2, with D hard to call. CDR1 and CDR2 from the germline V gene are LGHDT and YNNKEL (reference sequence). The CDR3 loop spans 13 amino acids. Trimming cost V 1 base and J 4 bases, with 7 bases left between them. The CDR3 DNA reads as TGTGCCAGCAGCCAAGCATCGGTCTATGGCTACACCTTC. The encoded protein is CASSQASVYGYTF.

The genes are TRBV30 and TRBJ1-4; the D gene is possibly TRBD1 (6 bases). Germline V gene sequence: CDR1 GTSNPN, CDR2 SVGIG (reference sequence). V gave up 5 bases and J gave up 2 bases, with 27 bases separating them. The CDR3 covers 19 residues. CDR3 DNA: TGTGCCTGGGGTGGAAAAAGTGACAGGAGTCTTTCTACTAATGAAAAACTGTTTTTT. The encoded protein is CAWGGKSDRSLSTNEKLFF. Full variable domain (remainder filled in from reference TRBV30 and TRBJ1-4): SQTIHQWPATLVQPVGSPLSLECTVEGTSNPNLYWYRQAAGRGLQLLFYSVGIGQISSEVPQNLSASRPQDRQFILSSKKLLLSDSGFYLCAWGGKSDRSLSTNEKLFFGSGTQLSVL.

The rearrangement uses TRBV7-8 and TRBJ1-4, with 9 bases fitting TRBD1. CDR1 SGHVS and CDR2 FQNEAQ come from the germline V gene. The CDR3 spans 16 residues. The ends lost 5 bases at V and 0 bases at J; junction bases unmatched: 4. CDR3 nucleotides: TGTGCCAGCAGCGACAGACAGGGGGCAACTAATGAAAAACTGTTTTTT. It encodes CASSDRQGATNEKLFF.

The sample holds one count of this clone. The chain recombines TRBV7-9 with TRBJ2-7; 8 positions match TRBD2. The V and J ends lost 2 bases and 3 bases, in that order; junction bases with no gene match: 6. The germline CDR1 and CDR2 sequences are SEHNR and FQNEAQ (reference sequence). The CDR3 contains 15 residues. CDR3 in amino acids: CASSLLVSGDYEQYF. The CDR3, as DNA: TGTGCCAGCAGCTTACTGGTTAGCGGGGACTACGAGCAGTACTTC. The variable domain in full, with the rest retrieved from reference TRBV7-9 and TRBJ2-7, is DTGVSQNPRHKITKRGQNVTFRCDPISEHNRLYWYRQTLGQGPEFLTYFQNEAQLEKSRLLSDRFSAERPKGSFSTLEIQRTEQGDSAMYLCASSLLVSGDYEQYFGPGTRLTVT.

This clone was seen just once. The sample carries other DNA sequences with the same CDR3. The chain uses TRBV4-1 and TRBJ2-1; possibly TRBD1 for D (6 bases). V was clipped by 4 bases and J by 0 bases, with 10 bases between them. The CDR3 consists of 15 residues. Germline V CDR1 and CDR2: MGHRA, YSYEKL. CDR3: CASSPRGSSYNEQFF. CDR3 nucleotides: TGCGCCAGCAGCCCCAGGGGAAGCTCCTACAATGAGCAGTTCTTC.